The 3 T cell receptor beta chains reported below all come from one sample, sequenced in a study of T cell repertoires in cytomegalovirus infection. MiXCR, applied by TCRdb to the reads, yields one record per CDR3 protein. This sample carries approximately 630,000 distinct CDR3 sequences, 20% to 25% of them seen once, and the ten largest clones take 8%. Sequencing was carried out using CD8+ T cells from PBMCs. The receptors stem from a human donor in good health (CMV status not recorded). Some clones in this sample may be carry-over from other donors' samples.

This clonotype was seen many times. The chain recombines TRBV7-2 with TRBJ2-3; D remains ambiguous. Trimming took 11 bases from V and 5 from J, leaving 11 bases between them. There are 11 residues in the CDR3. Per the germline V gene, CDR1 is SGHTA and CDR2 is FQGNSA. CDR3 amino acids: CAVPWRDTQYF. DNA for the CDR3: TGTGCCGTCCCATGGCGAGATACGCAGTATTTT.

V and J are TRBV2 and TRBJ1-2; 8 bases agree with TRBD1. The V segment lost 1 base and the J segment 1 base; nucleotides outside the gene matches: 8. The CDR3 contains 17 residues. Germline V gene lookup returns CDR1 SNHLY and CDR2 FYNNEI. The CDR3 here is CASSEVRPRGLNYGYTF. The CDR3 nucleotides read TGTGCCAGCAGTGAAGTCCGCCCCAGGGGGCTTAACTATGGCTACACCTTC.

This clonotype was observed at least ten times. The chain joins TRBV7-2 to TRBJ2-1; 8 nucleotides line up with TRBD2. Germline V CDR1 and CDR2: SGHTA, FQGNSA. This CDR3 has 18 residues. The J segment lost 6 bases and the V segment lost 2 bases, leaving 15 bases of the junction unmatched. CDR3 sequence: CASSLREGRIAGFNEQFF. In DNA form, the CDR3 reads TGTGCCAGCAGCTTAAGGGAAGGGCGGATAGCGGGGTTCAATGAGCAGTTCTTC.